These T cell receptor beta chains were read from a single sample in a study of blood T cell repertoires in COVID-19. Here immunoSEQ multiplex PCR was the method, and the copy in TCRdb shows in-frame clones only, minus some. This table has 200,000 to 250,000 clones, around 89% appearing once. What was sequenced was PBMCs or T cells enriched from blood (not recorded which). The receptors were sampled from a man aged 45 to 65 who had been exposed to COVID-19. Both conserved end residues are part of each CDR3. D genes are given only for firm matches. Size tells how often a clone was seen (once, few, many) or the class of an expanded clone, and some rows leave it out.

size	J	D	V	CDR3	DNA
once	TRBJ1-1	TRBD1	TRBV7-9	CASIEGAAAFF	TGTGCCAGCATAGAGGGGGCGGCAGCTTTCTTT
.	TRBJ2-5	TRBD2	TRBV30	CTGGAVRETQYF	TGTACGGGGGGGGCGGTGAGGGAGACCCAGTACTTC
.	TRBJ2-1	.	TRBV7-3	CASSLDRWNEQFF	TGTGCCAGCAGCTTAGACAGGTGGAATGAGCAGTTCTTC
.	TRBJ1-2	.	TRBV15	CATSRDFAENYGYTF	TGTGCCACCAGCAGAGATTTCGCGGAAAACTATGGCTACACCTTC
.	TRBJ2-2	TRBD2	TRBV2	CASSELGEGPKGELFF	TGTGCCAGCAGTGAATTGGGGGAGGGCCCAAAAGGGGAGCTGTTTTTT
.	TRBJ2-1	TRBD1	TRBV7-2	CASSRDRGGNEQFF	TGTGCCAGCAGCAGGGACAGGGGAGGCAATGAGCAGTTCTTC
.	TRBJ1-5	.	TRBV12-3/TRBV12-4	CASSRGNQPQHF	TGTGCCAGCAGTCGGGGGAATCAGCCCCAGCATTTT
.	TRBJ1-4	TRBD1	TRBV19	CATRDRGKDEKLFF	TGTGCCACCCGGGACAGGGGCAAAGATGAAAAACTGTTTTTT
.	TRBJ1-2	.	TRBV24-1	CATSGGAEGYTF	TGTGCCACCAGTGGTGGGGCTGAAGGCTACACCTTC
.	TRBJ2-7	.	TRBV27	CATGRGLTYEQYF	TGTGCGACGGGGCGGGGGCTAACCTACGAGCAGTACTTC
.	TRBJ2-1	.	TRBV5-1	CASSRVPYNEQFF	TGCGCCAGCAGCCGCGTTCCCTACAATGAGCAGTTCTTC
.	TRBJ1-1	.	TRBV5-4	CASSSGLNTEAFF	TGTGCCAGCAGCTCGGGATTGAACACTGAAGCTTTCTTT
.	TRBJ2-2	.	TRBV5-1	CASSPYTPANTGELFF	TGCGCCAGCAGCCCTTATACCCCAGCGAACACCGGGGAGCTGTTTTTT
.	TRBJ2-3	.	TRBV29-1	CSARGPSTDTQYF	TGCAGCGCACGCGGGCCGAGCACAGATACGCAGTATTTT
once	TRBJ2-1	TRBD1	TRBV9	CASSRGQGYNEQFF	TGTGCCAGCAGCCGGGGACAGGGATACAATGAGCAGTTCTTC
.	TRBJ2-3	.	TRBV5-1	CASSPMVADTQYF	TGCGCCAGCAGCCCTATGGTTGCAGATACGCAGTATTTT
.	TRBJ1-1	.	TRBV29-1	CSVDRVSTEAFF	TGCAGCGTTGATCGGGTGAGCACTGAAGCTTTCTTT
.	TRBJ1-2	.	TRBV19	CASGGGPDYGYTF	TGTGCCAGTGGGGGGGGGCCGGACTATGGCTACACCTTC
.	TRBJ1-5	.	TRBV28	CASSSQGVDNQPQHF	TGTGCCAGCAGTTCACAGGGTGTGGACAATCAGCCCCAGCATTTT
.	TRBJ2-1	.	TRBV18	CASSPPPGTHNEQFF	TGTGCCAGCTCACCACCACCAGGGACTCACAATGAGCAGTTCTTC
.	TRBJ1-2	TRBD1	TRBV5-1	CASSKRQGFAYGYTF	TGCGCCAGCAGCAAACGACAGGGGTTTGCCTATGGCTACACCTTC
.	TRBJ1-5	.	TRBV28	CASSLRQAGSNQPQHF	TGTGCCAGCAGTTTACGGCAGGCGGGGTCCAATCAGCCCCAGCATTTT
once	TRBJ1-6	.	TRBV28	CASSTTGTRDSPLHF	TGTGCCAGCAGTACGACCGGGACAAGGGATTCACCCCTCCACTTT
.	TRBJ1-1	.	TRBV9	CASSAGTTEAFF	TGTGCCAGCAGCGCAGGTACCACTGAAGCTTTCTTT
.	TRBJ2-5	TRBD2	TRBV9	CASSLRSGSLQETQYF	TGTGCCAGCAGCCTTCGTAGCGGGAGCTTACAAGAGACCCAGTACTTC
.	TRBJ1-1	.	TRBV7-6	CASSHRDKAEAFF	TGTGCCAGCAGCCATCGGGACAAGGCTGAAGCTTTCTTT
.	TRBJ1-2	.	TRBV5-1	CASSLRGGYGYTF	TGCGCCAGCAGCTTGCGGGGTGGCTATGGCTACACCTTC
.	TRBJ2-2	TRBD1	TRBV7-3	CASSPRQGGLFF	TGTGCCAGCAGCCCCCGACAGGGGGGGCTGTTTTTT
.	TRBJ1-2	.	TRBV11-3	CASSLRRDYGYTF	TGTGCCAGCAGCTTACGACGGGACTATGGCTACACCTTC
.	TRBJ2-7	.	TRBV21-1	CASSKDSQRGSYEQYF	TGTGCCAGCAGCAAAGATTCCCAGCGGGGCTCCTACGAGCAGTACTTC
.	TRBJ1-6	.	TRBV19	CASSRHGGAENSPLHF	TGTGCCAGTAGCCGTCATGGGGGCGCGGAAAATTCACCCCTCCACTTT
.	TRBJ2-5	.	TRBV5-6	CASSFGQQETQYF	TGTGCCAGCAGTTTTGGACAGCAAGAGACCCAGTACTTC
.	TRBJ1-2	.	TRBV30	CAWSVRGRRDYGYTF	TGTGCCTGGAGTGTACGAGGCAGACGGGACTATGGCTACACCTTC
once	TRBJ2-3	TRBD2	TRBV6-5	CASSLAGEITDTQYF	TGTGCCAGCAGTCTAGCGGGAGAAATCACAGATACGCAGTATTTT
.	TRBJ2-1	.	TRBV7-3	CASSLLGGVWGNEQFF	TGTGCCAGCAGCTTATTAGGGGGAGTCTGGGGCAATGAGCAGTTCTTC
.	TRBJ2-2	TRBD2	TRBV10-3	CAISEGLGRNTGELFF	TGTGCCATCAGTGAGGGACTAGGGCGGAACACCGGGGAGCTGTTTTTT
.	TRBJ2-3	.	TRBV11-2	CASSLEGAGAGTDTQYF	TGTGCCAGCAGCTTAGAAGGGGCAGGGGCCGGGACAGATACGCAGTATTTT
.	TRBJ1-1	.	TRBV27	CASHKQGLNTEAFF	TGTGCCAGTCATAAACAGGGTTTGAACACTGAAGCTTTCTTT
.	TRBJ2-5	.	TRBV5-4	CASSLDLTGQETQYF	TGTGCCAGCAGCTTGGACCTGACAGGTCAAGAGACCCAGTACTTC
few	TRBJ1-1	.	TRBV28	CASSPAGTEAFF	TGTGCCAGCAGTCCGGCCGGGACAGAAGCTTTCTTT
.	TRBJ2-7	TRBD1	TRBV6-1	CASSEAGTGIYEQYF	TGTGCCAGCAGTGAAGCGGGGACAGGTATCTACGAGCAGTACTTC
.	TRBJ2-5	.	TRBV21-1	CASSLRGKRAVQETQYF	TGTGCCAGCAGCCTCCGAGGGAAGCGGGCGGTACAAGAGACCCAGTACTTC
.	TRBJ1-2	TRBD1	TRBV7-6	CASSLQGENYGYTF	TGTGCCAGCAGCTTACAGGGGGAGAACTATGGCTACACCTTC
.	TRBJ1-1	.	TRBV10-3	CAISGRDTEAFF	TGTGCCATCAGTGGCCGGGACACTGAAGCTTTCTTT
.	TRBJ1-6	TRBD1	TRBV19	CASSQGQGTSPLHF	TGTGCCAGTAGTCAAGGACAGGGAACTTCACCCCTCCACTTT
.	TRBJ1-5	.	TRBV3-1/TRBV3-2	CASSQDSWGRQPQHF	TGTGCCAGCAGCCAAGATTCGTGGGGCAGGCAGCCCCAGCATTTT
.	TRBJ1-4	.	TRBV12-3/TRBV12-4	CASSFTGEKLFF	TGTGCCAGCAGTTTTACAGGAGAAAAACTGTTTTTT
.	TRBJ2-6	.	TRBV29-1	CSVEAGGSSGANVLTF	TGCAGCGTTGAAGCTGGGGGGAGCTCTGGGGCCAACGTCCTGACTTTC
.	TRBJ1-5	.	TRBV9	CASSMDTGQPQHF	TGTGCCAGCAGCATGGACACGGGTCAGCCCCAGCATTTT
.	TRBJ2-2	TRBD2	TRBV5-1	CASSLETAGITGELFF	TGCGCCAGCAGCTTGGAAACAGCGGGAATCACCGGGGAGCTGTTTTTT
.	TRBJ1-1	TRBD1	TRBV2	CASSIFGQGTEAFF	TGTGCCAGCAGTATTTTTGGACAGGGCACTGAAGCTTTCTTT